Listed here are 14 T cell receptor beta chains from one sample, sequenced in a study of T-cell reconstitution after alpha-beta-depleted transplantation in children. The library targeted TCRbeta and was prepared with unique molecular identifiers. TCRdb re-derived calls from the PCR reads in MiXCR, one entry per CDR3 protein. The sample yields a few hundred thousand distinct CDR3 sequences, approximately 12% seen once. The sequenced sample was PBMCs, mostly from graft donor cells, obtained 360 days after TCRalphabeta/CD19-depleted stem cell transplant. These receptors all come from a male patient between 10 and 17 years old who had a stem cell transplant for acute myeloid leukemia, so the T cells may come from the graft donor.

This clonotype was observed many times. The chain employs TRBV24-1 and TRBJ2-7; TRBD2 matches at 14 bases. In germline, CDR1 is KGHDR, CDR2 SFDVKD. This CDR3 contains 16 residues. V gave up 3 bases and J gave up 4 bases; unmatched junction bases: 4. CDR3 bases: TGTGCCACCAGTGATGCCGGGACTAGCGGGAGATACGAGCAGTACTTC. Translated: CATSDAGTSGRYEQYF.

The sample holds many counts of this clonotype. The rearrangement joins TRBV20-1 to TRBJ1-1; possibly TRBD1 for D (6 bases). Per germline, CDR1 DFQATT and CDR2 SNEGSKA (reference sequence). Trimming stripped 6 bases from V and 3 bases from J, with 17 bases between. CDR3 length: 14 amino acids. The CDR3 DNA is TGCAGTGCCCTACCCCGGGACACCTACACTGAAGCTTTCTTT. It specifies CSALPRDTYTEAFF.

In its sample, this clonotype was seen a few times. V gene TRBV6-2 or TRBV6-3 combines with J gene TRBJ2-7, with 13 bases that match TRBD2. Losses at the gene ends were 11 bases for V and 7 bases for J; bases not matched to a gene: 8. This CDR3 contains 13 residues. Germline values: CDR1 MNHEY, CDR2 SVGEGT. The CDR3 DNA follows: TGTGCCGGAGGACTAGCGGGAGTACGGGAGCAGTACTTC. This codes for CAGGLAGVREQYF.

The chain combines TRBV20-1 with TRBJ2-2; 10 bases are a match to TRBD1. Per germline, CDR1 DFQATT and CDR2 SNEGSKA (reference sequence). This CDR3 region has 15 residues. V lost 4 bases, J lost 3 bases, and 5 bases stayed unmatched. The CDR3 nucleotides are TGCAGTGCTACCGGGACAGGGGTCTACACCGGGGAGCTGTTTTTT. This codes for CSATGTGVYTGELFF.

In its sample, this clonotype was seen a few times. The chain has TRBV20-1 and TRBJ2-7; 8 nucleotides line up with TRBD2. There are 15 residues in the CDR3. J lost 2 bases, V lost 4 bases, and 10 bases had no gene match. In germline, CDR1 is DFQATT, CDR2 SNEGSKA (reference sequence). The CDR3 sequence: CSATLAARVPYEQYF. CDR3 sequence (DNA): TGCAGTGCTACACTAGCGGCCAGGGTTCCCTACGAGCAGTACTTC.

This clonotype was counted a few times. V usage is TRBV19 and J usage is TRBJ2-1; the D is unclear. This CDR3 contains 11 residues. The V end was cut by 1 base, the J end by 8 bases, with 3 bases between. Germline V CDR1 and CDR2: LNHDA, SQIVND (reference sequence). CDR3 coding DNA: TGTGCCAGTAGTATAGGCCATGAGCAGTTCTTC. Protein product: CASSIGHEQFF.

The chain couples TRBV11-2 to TRBJ2-7; either TRBD1 or TRBD2 may fit D (5 bases each). Looked up from germline, CDR1 is SGHAT and CDR2 is FQNNGV. This CDR3 has 13 residues. V lost 0 bases and J lost 4, with 7 bases in between. The CDR3 DNA follows: TGTGCCAGCAGCTTAGATGGGGGTTACGAGCAGTACGTC. Translation gives CASSLDGGYEQYV.

In this sample, this clonotype turned up a few times. V is TRBV25-1 and J is TRBJ2-2; the match to TRBD2 covers 11 bases. The CDR3 has 16 amino acids. V dropped 7 bases and J dropped 1; count of bases not matched to a gene: 5. CDR1 MGHDK and CDR2 SYGVNS come from the germline V gene. Here the CDR3 reads CASTLAGGGNTGELFF. CDR3 in DNA: TGTGCCAGCACCTTAGCGGGAGGGGGGAACACCGGGGAGCTGTTTTTT.

CDR3 coding DNA: TGCAGTGCTAGGTACCGGGATCGAGAGACCCAGTACTTC. Its translation: CSARYRDRETQYF. V is TRBV20-1 and J is TRBJ2-5; possible D gene TRBD2, 5 bases. Germline V lookup: CDR1 DFQATT, CDR2 SNEGSKA (reference sequence). This CDR3 spans 13 amino acids. The V end was cut by 3 bases, the J end by 4 bases, with 12 bases between.

This clonotype was counted only a few times. This chain links TRBV7-3 with TRBJ2-1; TRBD2 matches at 10 bases. The CDR3 sequence is 16 residues long. CDR1 and CDR2 (germline): SGHTA, FQGTGA. Trimming cost V 2 bases and J 7 bases; bases outside gene matches: 8. This chain's CDR3 is CASSLATGTSANEQFF. Here the CDR3 DNA reads TGTGCCAGCAGCTTAGCCACCGGGACTAGCGCAAATGAGCAGTTCTTC.

This clonotype was seen a few times. CDR3 coding DNA: TGTGCCAGCTCACCCAACAGGGTGGAAGCTTTCTTT. Its translation is CASSPNRVEAFF. This chain connects TRBV18 to TRBJ1-1; D might be TRBD1 (6 bases). The germline V and J ends were trimmed by 3 bases and 8 bases, with 10 bases remaining between them. CDR1 is KGHSH, CDR2 LQKENI, per germline. The CDR3 spans 12 residues.

In the case of this clonotype: This may stem from a read error, because a much larger clone lies one nucleotide away. V gene TRBV12-3 or TRBV12-4 combines with J gene TRBJ1-5; D is uncertain. The CDR3 loop spans 12 amino acids. CDR3 in DNA: TGTGCCAGCAGTTTGAGAGATCAGCCCCCGCATTTT. It codes for CASSLRDQPPHF.

The chain joins TRBV4-3 to TRBJ2-7; 9 bases are a match to TRBD1. The trim removed 1 base at V and 2 bases at J, leaving 3 bases unmatched. Germline V gene sequence: CDR1 LGHNA, CDR2 YSLEER. CDR3 length: 15 amino acids. CDR3 nucleotide sequence: TGCGCCAGCAGCCAAGGGGGACAGGGACCCTACGAGCAGTACTTC. As protein: CASSQGGQGPYEQYF.

V gene TRBV6-2 or TRBV6-3 combines with J gene TRBJ2-1; 10 bases agree with TRBD2. The V and J ends lost 2 bases and 6 bases, in that order; junction bases with no gene match: 10. Germline lookup yields CDR1 MNHEY and CDR2 SVGEGT. This CDR3 has 17 residues. CDR3 bases: TGTGCCAGCAGTTACCAACCCGGGACTAGCGTAGTCAATGAGCAGTTCTTC. Translating it yields CASSYQPGTSVVNEQFF.